This TCR beta chain is from a study of regulatory T cells in long-lasting Graves disease. The authors built TCR beta libraries using iRepertoire HTBI primers and Arm-PCR of CDR3 regions. TCRdb reprocessed the multiplex PCR reads via MiXCR and lists one record per CDR3 protein. The sample lists roughly 520,000 distinct CDR3 sequences; about 12% were seen once. This CDR3 has 15 amino acids. Trimming took off 3 bases at V and 0 bases at J, with 15 bases between the two ends. The V gene's germline CDR1 is SQVTM and CDR2 ANQGSEA. Time point defined: newly diagnosed GD, antithyroid drugs for less than 3 months. There was RNA extracted from PBMCs, and the TCR library was made from it. This clonotype was recorded many times. These data also formed part of another study, on T cells in Graves' hyperthyroidism and ophthalmopathy. That source adds: First-round RT-PCR of the TCR CDR3 relied on the HTBI primer set.

The genes are TRBV29-1 and TRBJ2-7; possibly TRBD2 for D (6 bases). The specimen was peripheral blood mononuclear cells (PBMCs), collected at new diagnosis, from a patient treated with antithyroid drugs. The origin of this receptor is a woman in her 30s with Graves disease. CDR3 in amino acids: CSVEEGTLSSYEQYF. CDR3 DNA sequence: TGCAGCGTTGAGGAGGGGACGCTTAGCTCCTACGAGCAGTACTTC.